The T cell receptor (beta chain) under discussion was sequenced for a study of vaccination and CD4 T cells after COVID-19 (dated by TCRdb to 2021 to 2024). The study in broad terms: Six males and four females were included in the convalescent cohort, with two Hispanic individuals, seven Caucasians, two Asians and one multiracial person represented. Two doses of either the Pfizer-BioNTech BNT162b2 vaccine (n=8) or the Moderna mRNA-1273 vaccine (n=2) were administered to participants. Post-COVID blood samples from convalescent patients were collected a median of roughly 100 days after diagnosis, with a range of 35 to 161 days. The time from the second vaccine dose to post-vaccine blood sampling had a median of around 72 days and ranged from roughly 13 to 241 days. Culture stimuli were overlapping spike peptide pools from SARS-CoV-2 and from the common cold coronaviruses HCoV-NL63, HCoV-OC43 and HCoV-229E. Control cultures used a CEFX viral epitope pool as positive control, an HIV-1 Nef peptide pool as negative control, or no peptide. The spike-specific CD4+ TCR repertoire was compared before and after mRNA vaccination in 10 COVID-19 convalescent patients and a few infection-naive healthy vaccine recipients. Memory CD4+ T cell crossreactivity between SARS-CoV-2 and common cold coronavirus spike proteins was assessed at the TCR clonotype level in an earlier paper using these donors. Summary of the overall study and its limitations: Of the vaccine-specific clones in convalescent patients, 304 of 307, or nearly all, reacted only to SARS-CoV-2 spike and did not cross-react with common cold coronaviruses. In convalescent patients, a median roughly 85% of post-vaccine SARS-CoV-2-reactive clones were detected only after vaccination, suggesting vaccine-specific priming. Although the median number of SARS-CoV-2-reactive clonotypes went up from around 20 after infection to 38 after vaccination, the increase was not significant. Relatively few convalescent patients were included in the study, and early timepoints after natural infection were not analyzed.

The germline V gene (reference sequence) gives CDR1 as LNHDA and CDR2 as SQIVND. Trimming at the junction amounts to 5 bases on V and 2 bases on J, and the germline ends lie 6 bases apart. The cysteine opens and the phenylalanine closes a CDR3 of 12 amino acids. Solely the CDR3 DNA is kept, with 36 bases framed from the first base. The sample's treatment or condition label, in plain terms: approximately 9-day PBMC culture with coronavirus spike peptide pools or control peptides (ViraFEST assay). CD4+ T cells from unexposed donors were collected before the COVID-19 pandemic (2011-2018). To expand antigen-specific T cells with peptide pools and then pick out the expanded clonotypes through TCR sequencing, the study relied on the ViraFEST assay. Each well held about 1.8 million PBMCs cultured with approximately 10 ug/ml peptide pools in IMDM containing 5% human AB serum and around 10 IU/ml IL-2. Half of the culture medium was replaced with fresh IL-2-containing medium on days 3 and 7. After 10 days of culture, CD4+ T cells were isolated by negative selection using the EasySep CD4+ T cell isolation kit. Unexposed donor CD4+ T cells were tested for reactivity to SARS-CoV-2 S and N and four common cold coronavirus spike pools, as cell number allowed. PBMCs were separated from whole blood using Ficoll-Paque Plus gradient centrifugation and then either used fresh or cryopreserved at -140C. In general, triplicate wells were set up for every culture condition. Leukapheresis product for the unexposed donors was purchased commercially.

Preparation of the library involved PCR. At the Johns Hopkins FTIC core, DNA from the cultured CD4+ T cells underwent TCR sequencing with the Oncomine TCR Beta short-read assay. The QIAamp micro DNA kit was used to extract genomic DNA from the cultured CD4+ T cells. Oncomine TCR Beta libraries made from cultured CD4+ T cells were pooled using unique dual indexes and sequenced on an Illumina iSeq 100. The original pipeline was this. Non-productive sequences were removed, and CDR3s not starting with C, not ending with F or W, or shorter than 7 amino acids were discarded. Antigen-specific clonotypes were identified with the MANAFEST web application by comparing peptide-stimulated wells with reference and other culture wells. An FDR below 0.05, an odds ratio above 5, and a productive frequency above 0.1% in at least two of three replicate wells were required for clones to be considered positive. Cross-reactive clonotypes were defined as significantly expanded in both SARS-CoV-2 spike wells and at least one common cold coronavirus spike condition. Similarity between CDR3 sequences was evaluated in R version 3.6.1 using Levenshtein distances (stringdist) and unrooted phylogenetic trees (ape). Using fastp trimming at Q25 and MiXCR clonotype assembly, TCRdb reanalyzed the public sequencing data and kept in-frame beta chains. Every distinct CDR3 protein forms one entry, paired with its most common genes and DNA. These V and J calls derive from TCRdb rather than the authors' analysis. The sample data list 11,000 or so distinct CDR3 sequences, and around 28% of these were observed just once. The ten largest clonotypes hold about 19% of the sample.

In regard to this clonotype: Its recognized antigen is unknown. Qualities for individual bases were not recorded, and no much larger clone is one base off.

Sequencing input: CD4+ T cells from blood, cultured in vitro. The sequence derives from a human donor in good health. The chain was built from TRBV19 and TRBJ1-2; a tentative D match to TRBD1 spans 5 bases. The bases are TGTGCCAGTAGTCGGACAAACTATGGCTACACCTTC. The resulting protein is CASSRTNYGYTF.